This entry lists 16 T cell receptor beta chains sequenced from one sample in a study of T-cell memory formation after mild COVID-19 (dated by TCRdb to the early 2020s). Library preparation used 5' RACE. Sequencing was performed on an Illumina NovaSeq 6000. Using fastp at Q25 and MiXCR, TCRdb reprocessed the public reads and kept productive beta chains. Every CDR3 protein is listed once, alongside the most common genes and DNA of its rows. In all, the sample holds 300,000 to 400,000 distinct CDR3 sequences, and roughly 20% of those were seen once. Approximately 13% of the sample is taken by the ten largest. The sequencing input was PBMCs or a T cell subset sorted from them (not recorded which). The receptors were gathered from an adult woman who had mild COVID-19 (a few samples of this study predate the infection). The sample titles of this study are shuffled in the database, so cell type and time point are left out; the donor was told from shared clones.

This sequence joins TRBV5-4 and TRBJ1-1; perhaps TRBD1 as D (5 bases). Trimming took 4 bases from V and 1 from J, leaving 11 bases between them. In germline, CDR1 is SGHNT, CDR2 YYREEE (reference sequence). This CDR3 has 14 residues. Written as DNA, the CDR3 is TGTGCCAGCAGCGGTTCCGGGGGGAACACTGAAGCTTTCTTT. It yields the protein CASSGSGGNTEAFF.

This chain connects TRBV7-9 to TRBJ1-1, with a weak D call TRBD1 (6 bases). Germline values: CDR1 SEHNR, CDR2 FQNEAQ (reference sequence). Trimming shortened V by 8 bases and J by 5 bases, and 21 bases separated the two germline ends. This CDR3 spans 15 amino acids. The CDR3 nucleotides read TGTGCCAGCCTCTTTGGCGGGGGGCAGGGGACTGAAGCTTTCTTT. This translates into CASLFGGGQGTEAFF.

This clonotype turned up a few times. The CDR3 sequence is CASSQGDRLEQYF. The CDR3 bases are TGTGCCAGCAGCCAGGGGGATCGTCTCGAGCAGTACTTC. The rearrangement joins TRBV4-2 to TRBJ2-7; the D call may be TRBD1 or TRBD2 (5 bases each). Per germline, CDR1 LGHNA and CDR2 YNFKEQ. Trimming pared 3 bases from V and 6 bases from J, leaving 12 bases between. The length of the CDR3 is 13 residues.

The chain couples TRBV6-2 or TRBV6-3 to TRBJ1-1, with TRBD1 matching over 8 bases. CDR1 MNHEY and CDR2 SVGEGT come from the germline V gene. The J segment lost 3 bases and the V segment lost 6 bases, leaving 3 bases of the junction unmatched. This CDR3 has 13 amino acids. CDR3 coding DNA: TGTGCCAGCAGCCAGGGGGCCCACACTGAAGCTTTCTTT. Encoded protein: CASSQGAHTEAFF.

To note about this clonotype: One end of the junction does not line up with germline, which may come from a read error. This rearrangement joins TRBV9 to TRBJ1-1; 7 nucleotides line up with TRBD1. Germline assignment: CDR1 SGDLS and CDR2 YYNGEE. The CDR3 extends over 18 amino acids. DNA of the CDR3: TGTGCCAGCAGCGTAGCCCCAGGGGCGACAGGGAGGAACGCTGAAGCTTTCTTT. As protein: CASSVAPGATGRNAEAFF.

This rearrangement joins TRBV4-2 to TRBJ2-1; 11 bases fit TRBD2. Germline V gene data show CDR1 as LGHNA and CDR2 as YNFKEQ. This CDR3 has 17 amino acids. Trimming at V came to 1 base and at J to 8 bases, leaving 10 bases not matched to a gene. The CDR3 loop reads CASSQGGLAGGRYEQFF. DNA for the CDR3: TGTGCCAGCAGCCAAGGGGGTTTAGCGGGAGGGCGTTATGAGCAGTTCTTC.

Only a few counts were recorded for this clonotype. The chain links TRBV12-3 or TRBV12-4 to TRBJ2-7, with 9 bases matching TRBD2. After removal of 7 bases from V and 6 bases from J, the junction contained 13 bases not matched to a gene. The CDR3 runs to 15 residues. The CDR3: CASTATSAGGSEQYF. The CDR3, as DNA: TGTGCCAGCACCGCCACCTCGGCGGGAGGGTCCGAGCAGTACTTC.

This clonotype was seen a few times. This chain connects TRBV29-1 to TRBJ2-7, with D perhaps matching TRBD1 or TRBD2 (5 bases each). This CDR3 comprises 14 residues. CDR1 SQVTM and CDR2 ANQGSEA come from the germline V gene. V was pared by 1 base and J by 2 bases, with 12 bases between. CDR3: CSVEGGKETYEQYF. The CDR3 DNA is TGCAGCGTTGAAGGGGGGAAAGAGACCTACGAGCAGTACTTC.

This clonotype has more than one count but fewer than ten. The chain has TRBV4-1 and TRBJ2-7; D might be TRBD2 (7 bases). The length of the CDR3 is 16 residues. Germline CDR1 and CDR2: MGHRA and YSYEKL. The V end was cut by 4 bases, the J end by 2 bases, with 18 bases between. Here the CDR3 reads CASSLDEVGGPYEQYF. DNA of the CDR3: TGCGCCAGCAGCCTGGACGAGGTGGGGGGGCCCTACGAGCAGTACTTC.

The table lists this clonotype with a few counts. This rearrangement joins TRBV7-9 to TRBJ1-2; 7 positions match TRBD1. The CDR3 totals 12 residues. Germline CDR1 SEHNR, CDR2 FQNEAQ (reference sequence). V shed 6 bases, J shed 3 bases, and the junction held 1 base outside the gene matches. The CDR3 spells CASSQGDYGYTF. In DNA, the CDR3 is TGTGCCAGCAGTCAGGGGGACTATGGCTACACCTTC.

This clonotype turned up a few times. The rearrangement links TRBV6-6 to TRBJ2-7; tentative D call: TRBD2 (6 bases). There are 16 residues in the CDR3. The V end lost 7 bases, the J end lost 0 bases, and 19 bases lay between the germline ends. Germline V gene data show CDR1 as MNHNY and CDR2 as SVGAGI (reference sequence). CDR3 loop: CASNPGKGTGSYEQYF. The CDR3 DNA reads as TGTGCCAGCAACCCAGGCAAGGGGACTGGCTCCTACGAGCAGTACTTC.

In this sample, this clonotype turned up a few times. The CDR3 here is CASSLDFTGRGEQFF. The CDR3 bases are TGTGCCAGCAGCTTAGATTTTACCGGGAGAGGTGAGCAGTTCTTC. The V gene is TRBV7-2, the J gene TRBJ2-1; weak D call: TRBD2 (6 bases). CDR3 length: 15 amino acids. Deletions cut 1 base from V and 9 bases from J, with 16 bases between. Per the germline V gene, CDR1 is SGHTA and CDR2 is FQGNSA.

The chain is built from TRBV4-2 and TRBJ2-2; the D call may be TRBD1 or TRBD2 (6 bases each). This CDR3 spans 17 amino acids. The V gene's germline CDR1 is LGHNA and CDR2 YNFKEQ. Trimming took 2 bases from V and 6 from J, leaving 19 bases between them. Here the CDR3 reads CASSQISGRGGPGELFF. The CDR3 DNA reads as TGTGCCAGCAGCCAAATATCGGGCAGGGGAGGACCCGGGGAGCTGTTTTTT.

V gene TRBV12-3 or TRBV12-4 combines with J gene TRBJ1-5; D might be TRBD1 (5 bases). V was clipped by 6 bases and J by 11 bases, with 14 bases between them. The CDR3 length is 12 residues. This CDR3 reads CASSLGRQAQHF. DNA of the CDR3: TGTGCCAGCAGCCTGGGGCGACAAGCCCAGCATTTT.

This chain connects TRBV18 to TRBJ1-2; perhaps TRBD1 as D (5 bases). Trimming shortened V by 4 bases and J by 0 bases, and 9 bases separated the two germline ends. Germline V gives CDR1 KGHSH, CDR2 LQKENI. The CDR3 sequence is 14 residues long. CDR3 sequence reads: CASSRDATNYGYTF. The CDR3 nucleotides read TGTGCCAGCTCACGGGACGCAACTAACTATGGCTACACCTTC.

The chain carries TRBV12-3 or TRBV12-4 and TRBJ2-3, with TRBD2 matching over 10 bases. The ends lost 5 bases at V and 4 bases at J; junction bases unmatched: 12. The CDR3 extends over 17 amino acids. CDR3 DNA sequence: TGTGCCAGCAGTCATGCCCAACTAGCGGGGTATGCAGATACGCAGTATTTT. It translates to CASSHAQLAGYADTQYF.